Included here is one T cell receptor beta chain sequence, with context. What it recognizes is unknown. The entry originates in a study of cytomegalovirus exposure and HLA in healthy donors. There are 13 residues in the CDR3. The V and J ends lost 3 bases and 2 bases respectively, with 9 bases between them. Germline-derived CDR1 and CDR2 are SGHKS and YYEKEE (reference sequence). General study findings and limits: An Asian-associated ancestry cluster reportedly showed fewer N-insertions than the approximately 700-donor mean in a later analysis.

PCR primers comprised 60 Vbeta and 13 Jbeta primers. Libraries were prepared by immunoSEQ multiplex PCR; TCRdb keeps only in-frame clonotypes and omits some of them. Seen here are 130,000 or so clones, approximately 69% observed once, and the top ten hold 6.6%. Sequencing input: PBMCs. This receptor was taken from a man aged 40-55 years in good health and CMV-seropositive. The chain couples TRBV5-5 to TRBJ2-7; tentatively, D is TRBD1 (5 bases). CDR3 sequence (DNA): TGTGCCAGCAGCTCAGGGCCCCCCTACGAGCAGTACTTC. It encodes CASSSGPPYEQYF.